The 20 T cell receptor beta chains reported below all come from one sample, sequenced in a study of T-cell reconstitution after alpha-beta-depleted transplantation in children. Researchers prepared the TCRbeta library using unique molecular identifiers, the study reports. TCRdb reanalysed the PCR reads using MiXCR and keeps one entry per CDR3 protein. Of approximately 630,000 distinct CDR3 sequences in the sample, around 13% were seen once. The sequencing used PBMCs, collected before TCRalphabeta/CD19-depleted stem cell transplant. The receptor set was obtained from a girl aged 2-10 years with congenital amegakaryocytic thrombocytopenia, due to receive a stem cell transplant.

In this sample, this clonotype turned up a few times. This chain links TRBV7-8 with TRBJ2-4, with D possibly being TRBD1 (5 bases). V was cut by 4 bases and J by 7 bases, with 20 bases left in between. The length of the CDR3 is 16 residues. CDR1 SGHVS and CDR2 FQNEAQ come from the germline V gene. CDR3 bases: TGTGCCAGCAGCTCAATAGGTGGCAGGGCCGTGAACATTCAGTACTTC. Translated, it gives CASSSIGGRAVNIQYF.

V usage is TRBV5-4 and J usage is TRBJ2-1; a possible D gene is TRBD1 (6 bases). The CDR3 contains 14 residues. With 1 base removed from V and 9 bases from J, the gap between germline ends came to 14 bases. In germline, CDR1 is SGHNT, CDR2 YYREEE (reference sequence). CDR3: CASSLSTGFGEQFF. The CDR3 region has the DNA TGTGCCAGCAGCTTGTCCACAGGGTTCGGTGAGCAGTTCTTC. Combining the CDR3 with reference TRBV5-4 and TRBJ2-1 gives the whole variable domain ETGVTQSPTHLIKTRGQQVTLRCSSQSGHNTVSWYQQALGQGPQFIFQYYREEENGRGNFPPRFSGLQFPNYSSELNVNALELDDSALYLCASSLSTGFGEQFFGPGTRLTVL.

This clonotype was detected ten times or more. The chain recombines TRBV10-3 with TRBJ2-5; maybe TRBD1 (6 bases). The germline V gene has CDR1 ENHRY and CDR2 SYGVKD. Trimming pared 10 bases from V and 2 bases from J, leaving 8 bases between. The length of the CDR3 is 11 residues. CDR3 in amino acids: CATGVQETQYF. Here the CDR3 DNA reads TGTGCCACAGGGGTACAAGAGACCCAGTACTTC.

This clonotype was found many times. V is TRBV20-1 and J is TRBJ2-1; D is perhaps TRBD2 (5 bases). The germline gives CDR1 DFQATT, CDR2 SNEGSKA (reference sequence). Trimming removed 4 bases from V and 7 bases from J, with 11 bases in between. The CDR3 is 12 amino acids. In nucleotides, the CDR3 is TGCAGTGCTATGGAGGTTAAAAATGAGCAGTTCTTC. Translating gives CSAMEVKNEQFF.

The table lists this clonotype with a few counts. The CDR3 sequence: CASSLRERLAGELFF. The CDR3 DNA sequence: TGCGCCAGCAGCTTGCGGGAGAGGTTGGCCGGGGAGCTGTTTTTT. This chain connects TRBV5-1 to TRBJ2-2, with D possibly matching TRBD2 (6 bases). V gave up 1 base and J gave up 6 bases, with 13 bases separating them. Germline-derived CDR1 and CDR2 are SGHRS and YFSETQ. The CDR3 has 15 residues. Based on the CDR3 plus reference TRBV5-1 and TRBJ2-2, the full variable domain is KAGVTQTPRYLIKTRGQQVTLSCSPISGHRSVSWYQQTPGQGLQFLFEYFSETQRNKGNFPGRFSGRQFSNSRSEMNVSTLELGDSALYLCASSLRERLAGELFFGEGSRLTVL.

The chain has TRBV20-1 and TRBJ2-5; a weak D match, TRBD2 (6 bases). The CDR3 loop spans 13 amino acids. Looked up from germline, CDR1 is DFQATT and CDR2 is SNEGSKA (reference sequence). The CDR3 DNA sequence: TGCAGCCCCGTACAGCGGGACCAAGAGACCCAGTACTTC. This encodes CSPVQRDQETQYF.

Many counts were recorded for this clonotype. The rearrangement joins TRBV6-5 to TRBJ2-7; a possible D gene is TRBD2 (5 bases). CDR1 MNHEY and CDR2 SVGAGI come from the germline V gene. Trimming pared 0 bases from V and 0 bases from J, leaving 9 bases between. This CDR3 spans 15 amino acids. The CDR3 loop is CASSYSAGLSYEQYF. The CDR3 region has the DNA TGTGCCAGCAGTTACTCAGCAGGACTCTCCTACGAGCAGTACTTC.

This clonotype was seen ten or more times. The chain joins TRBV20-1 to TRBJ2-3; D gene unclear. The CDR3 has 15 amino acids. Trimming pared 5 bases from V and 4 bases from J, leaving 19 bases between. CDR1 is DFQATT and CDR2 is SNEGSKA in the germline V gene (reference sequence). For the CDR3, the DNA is TGCAGTGCTCGATCTCCAACGACCGGCCCAGATACGCAGTATTTT. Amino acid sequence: CSARSPTTGPDTQYF.

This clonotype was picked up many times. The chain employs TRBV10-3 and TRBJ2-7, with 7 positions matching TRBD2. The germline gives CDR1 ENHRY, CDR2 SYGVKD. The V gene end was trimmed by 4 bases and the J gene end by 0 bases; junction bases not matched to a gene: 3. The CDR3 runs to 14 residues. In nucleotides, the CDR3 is TGTGCCATCAGTGGGGGGGGGAGCTCCTACGAGCAGTACTTC. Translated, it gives CAISGGGSSYEQYF.

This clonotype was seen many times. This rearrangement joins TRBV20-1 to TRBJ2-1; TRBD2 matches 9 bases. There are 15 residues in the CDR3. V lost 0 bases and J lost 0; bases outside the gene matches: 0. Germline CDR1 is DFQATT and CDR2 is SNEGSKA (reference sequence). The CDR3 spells CSARDSGSSYNEQFF. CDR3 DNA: TGCAGTGCTAGAGATAGCGGGAGCTCCTACAATGAGCAGTTCTTC.

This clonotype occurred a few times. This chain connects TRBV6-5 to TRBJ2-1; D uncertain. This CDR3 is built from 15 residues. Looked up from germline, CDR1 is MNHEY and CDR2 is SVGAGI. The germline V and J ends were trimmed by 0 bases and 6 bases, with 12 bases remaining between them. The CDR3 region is CASSYSVGRINEQFF. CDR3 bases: TGTGCCAGCAGTTACTCGGTTGGACGTATCAATGAGCAGTTCTTC.

The CDR3 loop reads CASSPPGGLNRNQPQHF. The DNA for the CDR3 is TGTGCCAGCTCACCACCCGGGGGTCTAAATAGGAATCAGCCCCAGCATTTT. J is TRBJ1-5 and V is TRBV18; D may be TRBD1 (5 bases). The ends were cut back, 0 bases at V and 4 bases at J, with 16 bases in the middle. The germline gives CDR1 KGHSH, CDR2 LQKENI. This CDR3 has 17 amino acids.

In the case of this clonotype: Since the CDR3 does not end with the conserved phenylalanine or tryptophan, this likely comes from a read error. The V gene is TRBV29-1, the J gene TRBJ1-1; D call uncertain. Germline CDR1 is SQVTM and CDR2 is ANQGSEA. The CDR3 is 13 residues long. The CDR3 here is CSVEAGLNTEAFI. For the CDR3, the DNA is TGCAGCGTCGAAGCCGGATTGAACACTGAAGCTTTCATT.

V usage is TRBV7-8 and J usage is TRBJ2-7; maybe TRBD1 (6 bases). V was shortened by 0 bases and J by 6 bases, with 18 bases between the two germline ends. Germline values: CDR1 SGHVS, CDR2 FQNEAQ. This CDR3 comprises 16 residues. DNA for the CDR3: TGTGCCAGCAGCTTAGCGTATGGGGCAGGGGCAAGCGAGCAGTACTTC. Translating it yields CASSLAYGAGASEQYF.

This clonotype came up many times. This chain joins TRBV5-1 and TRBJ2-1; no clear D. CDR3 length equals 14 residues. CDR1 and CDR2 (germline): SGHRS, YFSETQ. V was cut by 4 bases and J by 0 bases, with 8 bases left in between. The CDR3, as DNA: TGCGCCAGCAGCATCAGACTCTCCTACAATGAGCAGTTCTTC. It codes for CASSIRLSYNEQFF. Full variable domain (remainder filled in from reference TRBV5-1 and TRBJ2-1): KAGVTQTPRYLIKTRGQQVTLSCSPISGHRSVSWYQQTPGQGLQFLFEYFSETQRNKGNFPGRFSGRQFSNSRSEMNVSTLELGDSALYLCASSIRLSYNEQFFGPGTRLTVL.

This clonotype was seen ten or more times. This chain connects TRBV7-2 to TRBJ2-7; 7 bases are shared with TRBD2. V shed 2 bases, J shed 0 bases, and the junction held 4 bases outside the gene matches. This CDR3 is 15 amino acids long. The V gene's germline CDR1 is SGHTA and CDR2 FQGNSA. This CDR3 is CASSLFLAASYEQYF. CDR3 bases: TGTGCCAGCAGCTTATTTCTAGCGGCCTCCTACGAGCAGTACTTC.

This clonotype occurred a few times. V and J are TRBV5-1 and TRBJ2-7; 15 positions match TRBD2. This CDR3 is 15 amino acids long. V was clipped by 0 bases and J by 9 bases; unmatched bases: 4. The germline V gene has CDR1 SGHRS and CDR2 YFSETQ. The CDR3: CASSLGGTSGRSQYF. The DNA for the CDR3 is TGCGCCAGCAGCTTGGGCGGGACTAGCGGGAGGTCGCAGTACTTC.

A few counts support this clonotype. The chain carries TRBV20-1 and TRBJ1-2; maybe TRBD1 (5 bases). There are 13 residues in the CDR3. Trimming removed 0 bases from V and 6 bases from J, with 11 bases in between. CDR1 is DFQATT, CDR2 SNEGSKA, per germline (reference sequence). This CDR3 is CSARDRGEHGYTF. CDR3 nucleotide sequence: TGCAGTGCTAGAGATCGAGGGGAGCATGGCTACACCTTC.

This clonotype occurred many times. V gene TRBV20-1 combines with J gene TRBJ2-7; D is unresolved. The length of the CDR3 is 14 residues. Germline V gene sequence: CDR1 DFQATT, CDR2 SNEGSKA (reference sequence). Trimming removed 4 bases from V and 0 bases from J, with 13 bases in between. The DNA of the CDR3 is TGCAGTGCTAACGGTCACATGAGCTCCTACGAGCAGTACTTC. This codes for CSANGHMSSYEQYF.

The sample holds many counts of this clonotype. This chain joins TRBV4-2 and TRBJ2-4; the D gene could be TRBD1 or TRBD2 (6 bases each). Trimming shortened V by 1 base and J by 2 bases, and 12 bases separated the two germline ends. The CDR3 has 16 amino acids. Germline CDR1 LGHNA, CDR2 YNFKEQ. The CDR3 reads CASSQAGGRTKNIQYF. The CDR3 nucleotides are TGTGCCAGCAGCCAAGCTGGGGGGCGGACCAAAAACATTCAGTACTTC.